This is a list of T cell receptor beta chains from one sample in a study of blood T cell repertoires in COVID-19. Measured with immunoSEQ multiplex PCR; TCRdb has only the in-frame clones, and not every one. The profile covers some 150,000 clones, with roughly four fifths appearing a single time and roughly 3% taken by the ten largest. The sample consisted of peripheral blood. The receptors here all came from a woman over 75 with acute or convalescent COVID-19. Both conserved end residues are part of each CDR3. The D gene is left open where the match is weak. Clone sizes are given selectively: once, few, many, or a class where the clone is expanded.

CDR3 DNA: TGTGCCAGCTCCCCGGAGGCTCGACCGGGGGGTGAGCAGTTCTTC; CDR3 protein: CASSPEARPGGEQFF; J gene: TRBJ2-1; D gene: TRBD2; clone size: .; V gene: TRBV18
CDR3 DNA: TGTGCCAGCAGCTTATTCGGGAGCGGAAACACCATATATTTT; CDR3 protein: CASSLFGSGNTIYF; J gene: TRBJ1-3; D gene: .; clone size: .; V gene: TRBV11-2
CDR3 DNA: TGTGCCAGCTCTATCATGGGGCCTGAGCAGTTCTTC; CDR3 protein: CASSIMGPEQFF; J gene: TRBJ2-1; D gene: .; clone size: .; V gene: TRBV10-3
CDR3 DNA: TGTGCCAGCAGCTTACGGGGGGTAGGCACTGAAGCTTTCTTT; CDR3 protein: CASSLRGVGTEAFF; J gene: TRBJ1-1; D gene: .; clone size: few; V gene: TRBV7-3
CDR3 DNA: TGTGCCAGCAGCAGACAGGGCGAAGCTTTCTTT; CDR3 protein: CASSRQGEAFF; J gene: TRBJ1-1; D gene: TRBD1; clone size: .; V gene: TRBV2
CDR3 DNA: TGCGCCAGCAGCCAAGAGGGGACAGGGGGAGGCTATGGCTACACCTTC; CDR3 protein: CASSQEGTGGGYGYTF; J gene: TRBJ1-2; D gene: TRBD1; clone size: .; V gene: TRBV4-1
CDR3 DNA: TGTGCCAGTAGTATAGGGGGGGGGCTACAGCCCCAGCATTTT; CDR3 protein: CASSIGGGLQPQHF; J gene: TRBJ1-5; D gene: .; clone size: .; V gene: TRBV19
CDR3 DNA: TGTGCCAGCTCTCTTCCGGGGGGGGCCACTGAAGCTTTCTTT; CDR3 protein: CASSLPGGATEAFF; J gene: TRBJ1-1; D gene: .; clone size: .; V gene: TRBV18
CDR3 DNA: TGTGCCATCAGTGCCACGACCGGGACTCCTAGATCACCCCTCCACTTT; CDR3 protein: CAISATTGTPRSPLHF; J gene: TRBJ1-6; D gene: .; clone size: .; V gene: TRBV10-3
CDR3 DNA: TGTGCCACGCCGGCGGGTCCTGAAGCTTTCTTT; CDR3 protein: CATPAGPEAFF; J gene: TRBJ1-1; D gene: .; clone size: .; V gene: TRBV11-2
CDR3 DNA: TGTGCCACCAGTGGAAGAGGGACTAGCGGGGGGGCTTACAATGAGCAGTTCTTC; CDR3 protein: CATSGRGTSGGAYNEQFF; J gene: TRBJ2-1; D gene: TRBD2; clone size: .; V gene: TRBV24-1
CDR3 DNA: TGTGCCAGTAGTGCACAGGGGCCGGGCGAAGCTTTCTTT; CDR3 protein: CASSAQGPGEAFF; J gene: TRBJ1-1; D gene: TRBD1; clone size: .; V gene: TRBV19
CDR3 DNA: TGTGCCAGCAGCGCCGGGGTGGACACTGAAGCTTTCTTT; CDR3 protein: CASSAGVDTEAFF; J gene: TRBJ1-1; D gene: .; clone size: .; V gene: TRBV11-2
CDR3 DNA: TGTGCCAGCAGCCCCCATCCGGGGACAGGGATGGACCACGAGCAGTACTTC; CDR3 protein: CASSPHPGTGMDHEQYF; J gene: TRBJ2-7; D gene: TRBD1; clone size: .; V gene: TRBV11-2
CDR3 DNA: TGTGCCAGCAGCGCGACCCGGGGGGGGCGCCAAGAGACCCAGTACTTC; CDR3 protein: CASSATRGGRQETQYF; J gene: TRBJ2-5; D gene: TRBD2; clone size: .; V gene: TRBV9
CDR3 DNA: TGCAGTGCGTCGGGAGAAAAACTGTTTTTT; CDR3 protein: CSASGEKLFF; J gene: TRBJ1-4; D gene: .; clone size: .; V gene: TRBV20-1
CDR3 DNA: TGTGCCAGCAGCCAGACCGGGACAGGGAACACCGGGGAGCTGTTTTTT; CDR3 protein: CASSQTGTGNTGELFF; J gene: TRBJ2-2; D gene: TRBD1; clone size: .; V gene: TRBV11-2